This T cell receptor (beta chain) was obtained from a study of blood T cell repertoires in COVID-19. For the study at large: Donors in the United States, Italy and Spain gave samples during acute or convalescent COVID-19.

Study processing details: Amplification from reference gene primers served as the basis for estimated nucleated cell counts. This table comes from immunoSEQ multiplex PCR, and its TCRdb copy is limited to in-frame clones, with some not included. V, J and clone size were drawn from that table, and D and trimming were deduced from the DNA. Of around 260,000 clones listed, more than 80% are singletons. The CDR3 runs to 14 residues. J gave up 5 bases and V 3 bases, and 5 bases lay outside the gene matches. Germline V lookup: CDR1 KGHSH, CDR2 LQKENI. This TCR was recovered from a woman in her 30s with active or convalescent COVID-19. J is TRBJ2-5 and V is TRBV18; 8 positions agree with TRBD1. The sequencing input was peripheral blood. CDR3 loop: CASSPETGGETQYF. Here the CDR3 DNA reads TGTGCCAGCTCACCGGAAACAGGGGGGGAGACCCAGTACTTC.